The 25 T cell receptor beta chains listed next were all sequenced from one sample in a study of T cell repertoires in cytomegalovirus infection. In TCRdb, the reads were re-called with MiXCR into one record per CDR3 protein. Among around 530,000 distinct CDR3 sequences listed, about a quarter were seen once. Material: PBMCs. All receptors come from a human donor in good health (CMV status not recorded). Some clones in this sample may be carry-over from other donors' samples.

This clonotype was counted a few times. The chain couples TRBV2 to TRBJ2-3, with TRBD2 matching 7 bases. Unmatched junction bases numbered 5, after V lost 5 bases and J lost 0 bases. This CDR3 contains 15 residues. Germline V gene sequence: CDR1 SNHLY, CDR2 FYNNEI. CDR3 region: CASSPQTSSTDTQYF. In DNA form, the CDR3 reads TGTGCCAGCAGTCCCCAGACTAGCAGCACAGATACGCAGTATTTT.

This clonotype was detected many times. The rearrangement uses TRBV7-6 and TRBJ1-1, with a tentative D call TRBD1 (5 bases). The CDR3 spans 15 residues. Germline V gene data show CDR1 as SGHVS and CDR2 as FNYEAQ. Trimming shortened V by 2 bases and J by 3 bases, and 13 bases separated the two germline ends. CDR3 amino acids: CASSLQVQADTEAFF. The CDR3, as DNA: TGTGCCAGCAGCTTACAAGTACAGGCGGACACTGAAGCTTTCTTT.

This clonotype turned up a few times. V and J are TRBV6-1 and TRBJ2-1; D call uncertain. The germline CDR1 and CDR2 sequences are MNHNS and SASEGT. Trimming removed 5 bases at V and 0 bases at J, with 11 bases between. The CDR3 is 15 residues long. The CDR3 DNA reads TGTGCCAGCAGTCCTGAGGATTACTCCTACAATGAGCAGTTCTTC. Amino acid sequence: CASSPEDYSYNEQFF.

This clonotype was picked up many times. This rearrangement joins TRBV7-2 to TRBJ2-7; 9 bases fit TRBD2. This CDR3 contains 15 residues. V lost 6 bases to trimming and J lost 6 bases; unmatched junction nucleotides: 12. Germline V gene sequence: CDR1 SGHTA, CDR2 FQGNSA. The CDR3 coding sequence is TGTGCCAGCAGTTACCAGGCACTAGCGGGTAGCGAGCAGTACTTC. This gives the protein CASSYQALAGSEQYF.

The sample holds many counts of this clonotype. The chain carries TRBV7-2 and TRBJ1-6, with D possibly matching TRBD1 (5 bases). The V and J ends lost 4 bases and 4 bases respectively, with 8 bases between them. The CDR3 covers 14 residues. The germline V gene has CDR1 SGHTA and CDR2 FQGNSA. The CDR3 spells CASSSTEYNSPLHF. The DNA for the CDR3 is TGTGCCAGCAGCTCGACAGAATATAATTCACCCCTCCACTTT.

The gene calls are TRBV4-3 and TRBJ1-2, with 9 bases matching TRBD1. This CDR3 has 16 amino acids. Looked up from germline, CDR1 is LGHNA and CDR2 is YSLEER. Unmatched junction bases numbered 13, after V lost 3 bases and J lost 8 bases. CDR3 in amino acids: CASSQAAGQGPAGYTF. In DNA, the CDR3 is TGCGCCAGCAGCCAGGCCGCCGGACAGGGGCCCGCCGGCTACACCTTC.

This chain connects TRBV9 to TRBJ2-2, with 9 bases fitting TRBD2. Germline CDR1 reads SGDLS; CDR2 reads YYNGEE. This CDR3 spans 15 amino acids. Trimming removed 3 bases from V and 6 bases from J; junction bases left unmatched: 6. The CDR3 nucleotides read TGTGCCAGCAGCGCCAGATTAGCGGGAGCCGGGGAGCTGTTTTTT. Translation gives CASSARLAGAGELFF.

The gene calls are TRBV5-1 and TRBJ1-6, with unresolved D. Germline V gene lookup returns CDR1 SGHRS and CDR2 YFSETQ. This CDR3 comprises 15 residues. Trimming left V 5 bases short and J 5 bases short, with 14 bases between. CDR3 nucleotide sequence: TGCGCCAGCAGGACGGAAGGTCGGAATAATTCACCCCTCCACTTT. As protein: CASRTEGRNNSPLHF.

The rearrangement uses TRBV29-1 and TRBJ1-5, with D uncertain. CDR1 and CDR2 from the germline V gene are SQVTM and ANQGSEA. The CDR3 sequence is 14 residues long. The V gene lost 5 bases and the J gene lost 0 bases, with 11 bases spanning the gap. CDR3 sequence reads: CSVKKAGSNQPQHF. For the CDR3, the DNA is TGCAGCGTTAAAAAGGCAGGTAGCAATCAGCCCCAGCATTTT.

This clonotype was seen ten or more times. The CDR3 sequence is CASSKPGRNVNSPLHF. DNA for the CDR3: TGTGCCAGCAGCAAACCGGGACGGAATGTTAATTCACCCCTCCACTTT. This rearrangement joins TRBV7-8 to TRBJ1-6, with D possibly being TRBD1 (5 bases). Trimming left V 5 bases short and J 6 bases short, with 17 bases between. This CDR3 spans 16 amino acids. Per germline, CDR1 SGHVS and CDR2 FQNEAQ. Looking up the rest from reference TRBV7-8 and TRBJ1-6 gives the full variable domain: GAGVSQSPRYKVAKRGQDVALRCDPISGHVSLFWYQQALGQGPEFLTYFQNEAQLDKSGLPSDRFFAERPEGSVSTLKIQRTQQEDSAVYLCASSKPGRNVNSPLHFGNGTRLTVT.

This clonotype was detected ten times or more. DNA for the CDR3: TGTGCCAGCAGCTCAGGGGTTCCGTCTTCACCCCTCCACTTT. Translating it yields CASSSGVPSSPLHF. V gene TRBV7-2 combines with J gene TRBJ1-6; perhaps TRBD1 as D (6 bases). Between the trimmed V and J ends, which lost 4 bases and 9 bases, there was a span of 13 bases. From germline, CDR1 is SGHTA and CDR2 FQGNSA. The CDR3 contains 14 residues.

The chain employs TRBV7-2 and TRBJ2-1; D is perhaps TRBD2 (5 bases). CDR3 length equals 15 residues. Germline lookup yields CDR1 SGHTA and CDR2 FQGNSA. V lost 4 bases and J 4 bases, leaving 14 bases between the germline ends. The CDR3 here is CASSSPTRGYNEQFF. CDR3 nucleotide sequence: TGTGCCAGCAGCTCCCCCACTCGAGGGTACAATGAGCAGTTCTTC.

The sample holds a few counts of this clonotype. The V gene is TRBV12-3 or TRBV12-4, the J gene TRBJ2-5; D may be TRBD1 or TRBD2 (5 bases each). V lost 3 bases and J 7 bases, leaving 18 bases between the germline ends. CDR3 length: 15 residues. The CDR3 nucleotides are TGTGCCAGCAGTTTCACCGGGGCCCCGACAGTGACCCAGTACTTC. As protein: CASSFTGAPTVTQYF.

This clonotype was observed a handful of times. This chain connects TRBV12-3 or TRBV12-4 to TRBJ1-1; D remains ambiguous. This CDR3 has 13 residues. Deletions cut 2 bases from V and 9 bases from J, with 13 bases between. This chain's CDR3 is CASSLWGVYQAFF. CDR3 DNA: TGTGCCAGCAGTTTATGGGGAGTATATCAAGCTTTCTTT.

This chain joins TRBV11-2 and TRBJ1-2; D remains ambiguous. The CDR3 consists of 14 residues. Germline V gene data show CDR1 as SGHAT and CDR2 as FQNNGV. Trimming stripped 1 base from V and 11 bases from J, with 17 bases between. DNA of the CDR3: TGTGCCAGCAGCTTAGCTTCGACCGATCTGGTTTACACCTTC. Residues: CASSLASTDLVYTF.

The V call is TRBV7-2, the J call TRBJ2-1; 10 bases match TRBD2. The germline V gene encodes CDR1 SGHTA and CDR2 FQGNSA. After removal of 5 bases from V and 6 bases from J, the junction contained 13 bases not matched to a gene. This CDR3 has 17 residues. DNA of the CDR3: TGTGCCAGCAGCCCCCCGAGCGGGAGGGCCGCGGGCAATGAGCAGTTCTTC. Protein product: CASSPPSGRAAGNEQFF.

The V call is TRBV28, the J call TRBJ1-5, with 7 bases aligning to TRBD1. The CDR3 is 15 residues long. The germline V gene has CDR1 MDHEN and CDR2 SYDVKM. V gave up 4 bases and J gave up 2 bases; unmatched junction bases: 5. This chain's CDR3 is CASSSTGMGNQPQHF. The DNA for the CDR3 is TGTGCCAGCAGTTCGACAGGGATGGGCAATCAGCCCCAGCATTTT.

The chain couples TRBV29-1 to TRBJ1-1, with a weak D call TRBD1 (5 bases). CDR3 length: 13 residues. V gave up 4 bases and J gave up 1 base, with 10 bases separating them. CDR1 and CDR2 from the germline V gene are SQVTM and ANQGSEA. CDR3 loop: CSVGKGKNTEAFF. The CDR3 DNA reads as TGCAGCGTTGGCAAGGGGAAGAACACTGAAGCTTTCTTT.

This clonotype was recorded many times. The chain links TRBV10-3 to TRBJ1-3, with D unresolved. The CDR3 runs to 15 residues. Germline V gene sequence: CDR1 ENHRY, CDR2 SYGVKD. V was trimmed by 3 bases and J by 0 bases, leaving 9 bases between them. The CDR3 DNA reads as TGTGCCATCAGTGATTTCGGCTTCTCTGGAAACACCATATATTTT. It specifies CAISDFGFSGNTIYF.

V usage is TRBV4-3 and J usage is TRBJ2-7; D might be TRBD1 or TRBD2, each matching 5 bases. Per the germline V gene, CDR1 is LGHNA and CDR2 is YSLEER. Trimming stripped 0 bases from V and 4 bases from J, with 7 bases between. The CDR3 loop spans 13 amino acids. This CDR3 is CASSQERGYEQYF. The DNA for the CDR3 is TGCGCCAGCAGCCAAGAGAGGGGTTACGAGCAGTACTTC.

This clonotype occurred many times. The rearrangement uses TRBV7-2 and TRBJ1-3, with TRBD1 matching over 7 bases. V dropped 5 bases and J dropped 5; count of bases not matched to a gene: 12. The CDR3 sequence is 16 residues long. The V gene's germline CDR1 is SGHTA and CDR2 FQGNSA. CDR3 amino acids: CASSLLPGQLRNTIYF. CDR3 DNA sequence: TGTGCCAGCAGCCTATTACCGGGACAGCTTAGAAACACCATATATTTT.

The sample holds one count of this clonotype. The chain couples TRBV11-3 to TRBJ1-2; D unresolved. The CDR3 runs to 14 residues. Trimming left V 0 bases short and J 5 bases short, with 10 bases between. Germline V gives CDR1 SGHNT, CDR2 YENEEA. The CDR3 region has the DNA TGTGCCAGCAGCTTAGAGACGTCGCTATATGGCTACACCTTC. Translating it yields CASSLETSLYGYTF.

CDR3 residues: CASLGPNYEQYF. As DNA, the CDR3 is TGTGCCAGTTTGGGGCCCAACTACGAGCAGTACTTC. J is TRBJ2-7 and V is TRBV19; maybe TRBD1 (5 bases). Trimming took off 8 bases at V and 3 bases at J, with 11 bases between the two ends. The germline gives CDR1 LNHDA, CDR2 SQIVND (reference sequence). The CDR3 runs 12 residues.

This chain links TRBV5-6 with TRBJ1-2, with 7 bases lining up with TRBD1. The CDR3 runs 16 residues. Looked up from germline, CDR1 is SGHDT and CDR2 is YYEEEE. J gave up 8 bases and V 0 bases, and 13 bases lay outside the gene matches. CDR3 residues: CASSLAGNEGARGYTF. The CDR3 coding sequence is TGTGCCAGCAGCTTGGCCGGCAACGAGGGGGCCAGGGGCTACACCTTC.

A few counts support this clonotype. The chain combines TRBV10-3 with TRBJ2-3; unclear D gene. The V gene's germline CDR1 is ENHRY and CDR2 SYGVKD. Trimming removed 4 bases at V and 2 bases at J, with 7 bases between. CDR3 length equals 13 residues. For the CDR3, the DNA is TGTGCCATCAGTGCCCCGTCCACAGATACGCAGTATTTT. Protein: CAISAPSTDTQYF.